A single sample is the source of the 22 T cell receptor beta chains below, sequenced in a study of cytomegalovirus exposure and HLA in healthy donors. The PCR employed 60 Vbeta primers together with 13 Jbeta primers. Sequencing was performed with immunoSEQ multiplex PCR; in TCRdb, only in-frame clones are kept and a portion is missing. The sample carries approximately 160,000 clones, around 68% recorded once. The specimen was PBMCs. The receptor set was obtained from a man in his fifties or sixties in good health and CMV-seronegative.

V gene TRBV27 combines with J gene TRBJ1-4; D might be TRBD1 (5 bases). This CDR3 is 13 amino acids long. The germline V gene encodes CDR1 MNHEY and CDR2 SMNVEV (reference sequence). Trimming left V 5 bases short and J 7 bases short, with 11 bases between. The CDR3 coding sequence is TGTGCCAGCAGTCAAGGACACCTTGAAAAACTGTTTTTT. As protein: CASSQGHLEKLFF. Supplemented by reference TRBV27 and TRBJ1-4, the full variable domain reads EAQVTQNPRYLITVTGKKLTVTCSQNMNHEYMSWYRQDPGLGLRQIYYSMNVEVTDKGDVPEGYKVSRKEKRNFPLILESPSPNQTSLYFCASSQGHLEKLFFGSGTQLSVL.

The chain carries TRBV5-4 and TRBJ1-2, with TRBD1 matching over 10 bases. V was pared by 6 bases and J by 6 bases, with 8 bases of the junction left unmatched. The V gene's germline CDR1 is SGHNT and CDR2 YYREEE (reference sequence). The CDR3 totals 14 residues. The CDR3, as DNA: TGTGCCAGCACCTACATGGACAGGGGGAATGGCTACACCTTC. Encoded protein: CASTYMDRGNGYTF.

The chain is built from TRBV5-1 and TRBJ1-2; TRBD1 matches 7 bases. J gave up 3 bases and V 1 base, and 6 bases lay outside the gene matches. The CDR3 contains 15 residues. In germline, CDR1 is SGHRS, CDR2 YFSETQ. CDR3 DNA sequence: TGCGCCAGCAGCTTGTTAGGCCAGGGGGACTATGGCTACACCTTC. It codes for CASSLLGQGDYGYTF.

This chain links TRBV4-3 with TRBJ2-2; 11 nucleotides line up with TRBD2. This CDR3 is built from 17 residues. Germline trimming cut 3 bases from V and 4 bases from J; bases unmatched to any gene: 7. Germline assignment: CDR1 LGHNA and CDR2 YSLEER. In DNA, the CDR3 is TGCGCCAGCAGCCATAAAGATCTAGCGGGGGGCACCGGGGAGCTGTTTTTT. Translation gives CASSHKDLAGGTGELFF.

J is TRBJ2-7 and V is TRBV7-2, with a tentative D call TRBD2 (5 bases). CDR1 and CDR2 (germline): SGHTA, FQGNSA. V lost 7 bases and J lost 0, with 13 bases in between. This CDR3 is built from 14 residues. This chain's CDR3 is CASTPQRSSYEQYF. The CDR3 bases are TGTGCCAGCACCCCCCAGCGGAGCTCCTACGAGCAGTACTTC.

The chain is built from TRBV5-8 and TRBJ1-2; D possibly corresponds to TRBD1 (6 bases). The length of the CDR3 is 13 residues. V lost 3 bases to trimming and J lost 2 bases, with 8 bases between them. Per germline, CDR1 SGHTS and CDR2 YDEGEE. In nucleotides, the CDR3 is TGTGCCAGCAGCTGGGGGCCCAACTATGGCTACACCTTC. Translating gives CASSWGPNYGYTF.

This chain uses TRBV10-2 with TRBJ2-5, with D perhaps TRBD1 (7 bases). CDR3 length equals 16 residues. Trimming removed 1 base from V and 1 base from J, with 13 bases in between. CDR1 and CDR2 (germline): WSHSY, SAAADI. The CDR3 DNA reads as TGCGCCAGCAGTGAGTTTTCAGGGGGGTTCCAAGAGACCCAGTACTTC. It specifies CASSEFSGGFQETQYF.

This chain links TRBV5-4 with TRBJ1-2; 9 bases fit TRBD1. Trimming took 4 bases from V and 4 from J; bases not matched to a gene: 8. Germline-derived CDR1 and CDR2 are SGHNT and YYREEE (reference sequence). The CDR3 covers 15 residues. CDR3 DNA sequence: TGTGCCAGCAGCACGGGACAGGGTATTGCCTATGGCTACACCTTC. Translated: CASSTGQGIAYGYTF.

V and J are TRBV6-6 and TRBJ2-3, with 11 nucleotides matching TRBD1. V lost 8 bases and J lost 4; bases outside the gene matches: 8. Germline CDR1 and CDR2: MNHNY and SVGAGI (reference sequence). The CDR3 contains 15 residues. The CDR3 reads CASCEDRGRADTQYF. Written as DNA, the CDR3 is TGTGCCAGCTGCGAGGACAGGGGGCGGGCAGATACGCAGTATTTT.

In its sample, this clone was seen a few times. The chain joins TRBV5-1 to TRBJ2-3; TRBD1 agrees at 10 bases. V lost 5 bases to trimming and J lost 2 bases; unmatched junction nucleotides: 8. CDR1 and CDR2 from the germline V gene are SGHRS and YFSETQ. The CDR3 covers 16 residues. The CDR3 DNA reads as TGCGCCAGCAGTCCCGGGACAGGGGAACACACAGATACGCAGTATTTT. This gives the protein CASSPGTGEHTDTQYF.

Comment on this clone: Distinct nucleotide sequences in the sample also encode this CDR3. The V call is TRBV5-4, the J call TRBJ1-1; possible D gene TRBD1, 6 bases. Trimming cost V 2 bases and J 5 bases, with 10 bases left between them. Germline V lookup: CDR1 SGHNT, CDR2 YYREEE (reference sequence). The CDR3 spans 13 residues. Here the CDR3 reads CASSLQGGTEAFF. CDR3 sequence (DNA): TGTGCCAGCAGCTTACAGGGCGGGACTGAAGCTTTCTTT.

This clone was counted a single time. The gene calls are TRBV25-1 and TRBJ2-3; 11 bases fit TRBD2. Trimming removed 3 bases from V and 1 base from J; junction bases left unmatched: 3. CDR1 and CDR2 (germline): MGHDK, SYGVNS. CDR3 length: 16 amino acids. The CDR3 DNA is TGTGCCAGCAGTGACCCACTAGCGGGGGGCACAGATACGCAGTATTTT. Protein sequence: CASSDPLAGGTDTQYF.

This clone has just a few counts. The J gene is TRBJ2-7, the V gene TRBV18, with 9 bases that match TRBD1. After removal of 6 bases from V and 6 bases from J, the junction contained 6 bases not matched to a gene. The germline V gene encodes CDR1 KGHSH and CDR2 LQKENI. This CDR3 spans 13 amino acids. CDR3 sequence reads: CASSEQGASEQYF. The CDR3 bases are TGTGCCAGCTCGGAACAGGGGGCTAGCGAGCAGTACTTC.

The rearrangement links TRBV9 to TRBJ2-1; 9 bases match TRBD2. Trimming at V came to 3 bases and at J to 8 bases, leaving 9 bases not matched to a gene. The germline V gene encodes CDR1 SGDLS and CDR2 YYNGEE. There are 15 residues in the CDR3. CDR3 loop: CASSAWAGGRHEQFF. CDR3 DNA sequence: TGTGCCAGCAGCGCGTGGGCGGGGGGGCGCCATGAGCAGTTCTTC. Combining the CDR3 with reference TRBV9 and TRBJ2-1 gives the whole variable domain DSGVTQTPKHLITATGQRVTLRCSPRSGDLSVYWYQQSLDQGLQFLIQYYNGEERAKGNILERFSAQQFPDLHSELNLSSLELGDSALYFCASSAWAGGRHEQFFGPGTRLTVL.

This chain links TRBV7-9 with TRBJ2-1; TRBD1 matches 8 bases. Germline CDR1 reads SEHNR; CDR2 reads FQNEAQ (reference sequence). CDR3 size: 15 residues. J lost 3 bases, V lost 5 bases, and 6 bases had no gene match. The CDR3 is CASSPRGQDYNEQFF. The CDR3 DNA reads TGTGCCAGCAGCCCCAGGGGACAGGACTACAATGAGCAGTTCTTC.

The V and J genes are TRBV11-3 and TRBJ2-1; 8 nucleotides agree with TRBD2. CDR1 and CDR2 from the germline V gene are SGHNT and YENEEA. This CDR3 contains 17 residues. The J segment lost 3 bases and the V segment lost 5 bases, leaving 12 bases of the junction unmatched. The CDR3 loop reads CASSPGGAGGRYNEQFF. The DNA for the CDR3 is TGTGCCAGCAGCCCCGGAGGGGCGGGGGGACGCTACAATGAGCAGTTCTTC.

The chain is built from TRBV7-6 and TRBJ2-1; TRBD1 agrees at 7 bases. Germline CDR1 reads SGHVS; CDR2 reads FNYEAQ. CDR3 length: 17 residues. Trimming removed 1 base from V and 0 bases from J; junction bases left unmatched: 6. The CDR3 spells CASSLVGAGGSYNEQFF. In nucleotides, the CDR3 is TGTGCCAGCAGCTTAGTTGGCGCAGGGGGCTCCTACAATGAGCAGTTCTTC.

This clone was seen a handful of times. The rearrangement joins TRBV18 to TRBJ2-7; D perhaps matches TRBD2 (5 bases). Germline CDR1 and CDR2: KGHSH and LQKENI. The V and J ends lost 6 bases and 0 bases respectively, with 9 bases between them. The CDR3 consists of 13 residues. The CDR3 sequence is CASSTEASYEQYF. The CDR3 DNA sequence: TGTGCCAGCTCGACGGAGGCCTCCTACGAGCAGTACTTC. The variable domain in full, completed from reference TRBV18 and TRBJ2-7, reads NAGVMQNPRHLVRRRGQEARLRCSPMKGHSHVYWYRQLPEEGLKFMVYLQKENIIDESGMPKERFSAEFPKEGPSILRIQQVVRGDSAAYFCASSTEASYEQYFGPGTRLTVT.

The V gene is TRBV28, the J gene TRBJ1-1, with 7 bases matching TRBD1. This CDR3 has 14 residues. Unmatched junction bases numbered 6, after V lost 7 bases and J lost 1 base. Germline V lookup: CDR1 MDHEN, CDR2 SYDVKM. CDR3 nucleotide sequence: TGTGCCAGCACCTTGGACAGGCCGAACACTGAAGCTTTCTTT. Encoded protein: CASTLDRPNTEAFF.

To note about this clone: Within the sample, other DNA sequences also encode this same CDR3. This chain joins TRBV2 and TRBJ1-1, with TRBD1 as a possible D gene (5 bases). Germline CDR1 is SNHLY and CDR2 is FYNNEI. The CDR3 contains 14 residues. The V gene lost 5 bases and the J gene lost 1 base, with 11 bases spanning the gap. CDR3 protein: CASSFPGQNTEAFF. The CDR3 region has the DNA TGTGCCAGCAGTTTTCCAGGACAGAACACTGAAGCTTTCTTT.

The CDR3 spells CASTTGQGPYEQYF. The CDR3 bases are TGTGCCAGCACCACGGGACAGGGGCCCTACGAGCAGTACTTC. The chain joins TRBV6-5 to TRBJ2-7, with 10 bases matching TRBD1. CDR3 length equals 14 residues. J was trimmed by 2 bases and V by 7 bases; bases with no gene match: 5. CDR1 is MNHEY and CDR2 is SVGAGI in the germline V gene.

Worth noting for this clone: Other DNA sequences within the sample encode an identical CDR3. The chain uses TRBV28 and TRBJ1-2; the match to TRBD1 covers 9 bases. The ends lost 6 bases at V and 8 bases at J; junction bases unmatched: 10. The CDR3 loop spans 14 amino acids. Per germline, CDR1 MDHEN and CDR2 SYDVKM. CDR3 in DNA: TGTGCCAGCAGCCCCCCGGGACAGGGATACGGCTACACCTTC. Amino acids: CASSPPGQGYGYTF.